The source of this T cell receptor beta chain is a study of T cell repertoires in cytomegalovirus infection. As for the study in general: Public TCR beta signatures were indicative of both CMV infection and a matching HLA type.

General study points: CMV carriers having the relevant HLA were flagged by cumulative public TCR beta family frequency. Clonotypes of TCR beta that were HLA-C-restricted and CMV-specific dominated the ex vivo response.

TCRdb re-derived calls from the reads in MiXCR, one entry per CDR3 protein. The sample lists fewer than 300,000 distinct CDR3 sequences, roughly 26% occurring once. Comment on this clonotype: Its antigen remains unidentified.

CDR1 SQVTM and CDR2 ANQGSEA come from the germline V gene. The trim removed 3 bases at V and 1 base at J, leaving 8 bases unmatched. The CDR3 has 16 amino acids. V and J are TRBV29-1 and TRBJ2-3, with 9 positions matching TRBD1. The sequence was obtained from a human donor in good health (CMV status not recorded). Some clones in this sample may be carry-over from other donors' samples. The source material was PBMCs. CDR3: CSVDSWRTGGTDTQYF. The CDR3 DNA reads TGCAGCGTTGATTCTTGGAGGACAGGGGGCACAGATACGCAGTATTTT.